A selection of T cell receptor beta chains follows, all from one sample in a study. Each CDR3 protein gets one entry after TCRdb re-called the 5' RACE reads with MiXCR. Of more than 10,000 distinct CDR3 sequences detected, around a quarter appear once; the ten largest clones hold roughly 3.2%. The sequencing input was naive CD4+ T cells sorted from blood. Source of these receptors: a female donor with breast cancer. CDR3s include the opening cysteine and the closing phenylalanine or tryptophan. The D gene is left open where the match is weak. Clone size appears in some rows only: once, few, many, or a class for an expanded clone.

TRBJ2-1,TRBV13,few,TRBD1,CASSSTGVHNEQFF,TGTGCCAGCAGCTCAACAGGGGTGCACAATGAGCAGTTCTTC
TRBJ2-1,TRBV5-1,many,-,CASSYGGGTERKFF,TGCGCCAGCTCTTATGGGGGCGGGACCGAGAGGAAGTTCTTC
TRBJ2-3,TRBV6-1,many,-,CASSRDTQYF,TGTGCCAGCAGTAGGGATACGCAGTATTTT
TRBJ2-2,TRBV27,many,-,CASSLSRRQMNTGELFF,TGTGCCAGCAGTTTATCCCGAAGACAGATGAACACCGGGGAGCTGTTTTTT
TRBJ2-1,TRBV20-1,many,TRBD1,CSAHGTGIEQFF,TGCAGTGCCCACGGGACAGGGATTGAGCAGTTCTTC
TRBJ1-1,TRBV5-1,medium-sized,-,CASSLEWFGTEAFF,TGCGCCAGCAGCTTGGAGTGGTTCGGGACTGAAGCTTTCTTT
TRBJ1-1,TRBV6-5,many,-,CASRMGAGVNTEAFF,TGTGCCAGCAGGATGGGCGCGGGCGTGAACACTGAAGCTTTCTTT
TRBJ2-1,TRBV12-3/TRBV12-4,medium-sized,-,CASSYSGGDNEQFF,TGTGCCAGCAGTTATAGCGGAGGAGACAATGAGCAGTTCTTC
TRBJ1-1,TRBV5-1,-,-,CASKGRGTNTEALF,TGCGCCAGCAAGGGTAGGGGGACGAACACTGAAGCTCTCTTT
TRBJ1-2,TRBV5-1,many,-,CASSLGYRSYGYTF,TGCGCCAGCAGCTTGGGTTACAGAAGCTATGGCTACACCTTC
TRBJ1-5,TRBV5-1,many,-,CASSLYQGFNQPQHF,TGCGCCAGCAGCTTGTATCAGGGATTCAATCAGCCCCAGCATTTT
TRBJ2-2,TRBV7-8,-,TRBD1,CASSYWDRETGELFF,TGTGCCAGCAGCTACTGGGACAGGGAGACCGGGGAGCTGTTTTTT
TRBJ1-5,TRBV27,many,-,CASSFTGNQPQHF,TGTGCCAGCAGTTTCACAGGAAATCAGCCCCAGCATTTT
TRBJ2-1,TRBV5-1,medium-sized,TRBD2,CASSLAGTSGNNEQFF,TGCGCCAGCAGCTTGGCTGGGACTAGCGGGAACAATGAGCAGTTCTTC
TRBJ2-3,TRBV6-5,-,-,CASSLWDPAQSTQYF,TGTGCCAGCAGTCTATGGGACCCGGCACAATCTACGCAGTATTTT
TRBJ2-3,TRBV6-1,medium-sized,-,CASSSTDTDTQYF,TGTGCCAGCAGTTCGACAGATACAGATACGCAGTATTTT
TRBJ2-3,TRBV12-3/TRBV12-4,-,-,CASSSPSGHGTDTQYF,TGTGCCAGCAGTTCCCCCAGCGGACACGGCACAGATACGCAGTATTTT
TRBJ2-7,TRBV7-6,medium-sized,TRBD2,CASSLSTRPSGSYEQYF,TGTGCCAGCAGCTTAAGTACCCGACCTAGCGGGAGCTACGAGCAGTACTTC
TRBJ1-2,TRBV6-6,-,-,CASSFPSLSLYGYTF,TGTGCCAGCAGTTTTCCGAGCCTCTCCCTCTATGGCTACACCTTC
TRBJ2-4,TRBV5-1,many,-,CASSMRDPKAKNIQYF,TGCGCCAGCAGCATGAGAGACCCGAAAGCCAAAAACATTCAGTACTTC
TRBJ2-2,TRBV15,-,-,CATSRGQVAGELFF,TGTGCCACCAGCAGAGGACAGGTCGCCGGGGAGCTGTTTTTT
TRBJ1-6,TRBV6-5,-,-,CAGSYSPGTHYNSPLHF,TGTGCCGGCAGTTACTCCCCCGGGACACACTATAATTCGCCCCTCCACTTT
TRBJ2-7,TRBV18,-,-,CASSAVDRGEQYF,TGTGCCAGCTCCGCCGTGGACAGAGGTGAGCAGTACTTC
TRBJ2-1,TRBV3-1,-,TRBD2,CASSLPSGINEQLF,TGTGCCAGCAGCCTCCCAAGCGGGATCAACGAGCAGCTCTTC
TRBJ2-7,TRBV5-1,-,-,CASSLASRSMEQYF,TGCGCCAGCAGCTTGGCTAGTAGGTCCATGGAGCAGTACTTC
TRBJ2-1,TRBV6-5,medium-sized,-,CASGLLSYNEQFF,TGTGCCAGCGGACTCCTCTCCTACAATGAGCAGTTCTTC
TRBJ2-7,TRBV5-1,-,TRBD1,CASSMAGTGAYEQYF,TGCGCCAGCAGCATGGCCGGGACAGGGGCCTACGAGCAGTACTTC
TRBJ1-4,TRBV7-6,medium-sized,-,CASSQGTVNEKLFF,TGTGCCAGCAGCCAGGGGACGGTAAATGAAAAACTGTTTTTT
TRBJ2-7,TRBV5-1,many,TRBD2,CASSLGSGTTYEQYF,TGCGCCAGCAGCTTGGGGAGCGGGACTACCTACGAGCAGTACTTC
TRBJ2-1,TRBV20-1,-,-,CSATDWGSYNEQFF,TGCAGTGCCACCGACTGGGGGTCCTACAATGAGCAGTTCTTC
TRBJ1-1,TRBV18,many,-,CASSTIPDQSGTEAFF,TGTGCCAGCTCAACGATCCCCGACCAATCTGGGACTGAAGCTTTCTTT
TRBJ1-3,TRBV14,medium-sized,-,CAYRAGDVHTIYF,TGTGCCTACAGGGCAGGGGACGTGCACACCATATATTTT
TRBJ1-2,TRBV30,-,-,CAWTPGGYDYGYTF,TGTGCCTGGACGCCCGGGGGATACGACTATGGCTACACCTTC
TRBJ2-1,TRBV12-3/TRBV12-4,many,-,CASTPSSYNEQFF,TGTGCCAGCACACCTAGCTCCTACAATGAGCAGTTCTTC